Below are 12 T cell receptor beta chains sequenced from a single sample in a study of patients and donors after allogeneic stem cell transplantation. TCRdb itself ran the RT-PCR reads through MiXCR, one entry per CDR3 protein. This repertoire shows roughly 940,000 distinct CDR3 sequences, 18% found once; its top ten account for around 6%. The sample taken for sequencing was blood, either unsorted or a sorted T cell fraction (not recorded which). The origin of the receptors is a human donor who was either an allogeneic HSCT recipient or a stem cell or donor lymphocyte infusion donor (not recorded which). It is not recorded whose cells these are; they may come from a transplant donor.

This chain uses TRBV12-3 or TRBV12-4 with TRBJ1-5; D is ambiguous. Deletions cut 5 bases from V and 1 base from J, with 18 bases between. The CDR3 spans 17 residues. The CDR3 loop reads CASSPGARPSSNQPQHF. CDR3 sequence (DNA): TGTGCCAGCAGTCCCGGCGCGAGGCCGTCGAGCAATCAGCCCCAGCATTTT.

The V and J genes are TRBV19 and TRBJ1-2; TRBD1 aligns across 10 bases. The J segment lost 7 bases and the V segment lost 3 bases, leaving 5 bases of the junction unmatched. The CDR3 is 14 residues long. Germline lookup yields CDR1 LNHDA and CDR2 SQIVND (reference sequence). The CDR3 region has the DNA TGTGCCAGTAGTATCCCGGGACAGGGGTTTGGCTACACCTTC. It encodes CASSIPGQGFGYTF.

V usage is TRBV28 and J usage is TRBJ2-1; TRBD2 agrees at 15 bases. This CDR3 is built from 21 residues. CDR1 MDHEN and CDR2 SYDVKM come from the germline V gene. The junction had 15 bases not matched to a gene; V was cut back by 6 bases and J by 0 bases. The DNA for the CDR3 is TGTGCCAGCAGCCTCAAAATTAGGACTAGCGGGAGGGCCAGCTCCTACAATGAGCAGTTCTTC. It codes for CASSLKIRTSGRASSYNEQFF.

J is TRBJ1-2 and V is TRBV10-3; D not resolved. Trimming shortened V by 2 bases and J by 6 bases, and 13 bases separated the two germline ends. This CDR3 comprises 14 residues. Looked up from germline, CDR1 is ENHRY and CDR2 is SYGVKD. CDR3 in amino acids: CAISESGKGHGYTF. As DNA, the CDR3 is TGTGCCATCAGTGAGAGTGGGAAAGGGCATGGCTACACCTTC.

The chain uses TRBV20-1 and TRBJ2-7; D gene uncertain. Trimming took 0 bases from V and 1 from J, leaving 4 bases between them. CDR3 length: 12 residues. Germline CDR1 and CDR2: DFQATT and SNEGSKA (reference sequence). CDR3 protein: CSAREQSYEQYF. CDR3 coding DNA: TGCAGTGCTAGAGAACAGTCCTACGAGCAGTACTTC.

The chain uses TRBV5-1 and TRBJ2-7, with TRBD1 matching 7 bases. The CDR3 is 14 residues long. From germline, CDR1 is SGHRS and CDR2 YFSETQ. Germline trimming cut 3 bases from V and 3 bases from J; bases unmatched to any gene: 6. DNA for the CDR3: TGCGCCAGCAGCTGGGAAGGGGACAGCTACGAGCAGTACTTC. This translates into CASSWEGDSYEQYF.

This clonotype has at least ten counts. The chain employs TRBV9 and TRBJ2-7; D unresolved. Germline assignment: CDR1 SGDLS and CDR2 YYNGEE. The CDR3 loop spans 14 amino acids. Trimming took 0 bases from V and 0 from J, leaving 7 bases between them. The CDR3 reads CASSVEGSSYEQYF. The DNA of the CDR3 is TGTGCCAGCAGCGTAGAAGGCAGCTCCTACGAGCAGTACTTC.

This clonotype was seen more than once but under ten times. CDR3 sequence (DNA): TGTGCCAGCAGCAGCCCCGGGACTAGCGGGAGTGGTGACTCCTACGAGCAGTACTTC. Protein product: CASSSPGTSGSGDSYEQYF. This chain connects TRBV11-1 to TRBJ2-7; 14 bases align to TRBD2. With 5 bases clipped from V and 0 bases from J, the junction kept 12 bases outside the gene matches. Germline values: CDR1 SGHAT, CDR2 FQDESV (reference sequence). The CDR3 is 19 residues long.

In this sample, this clonotype turned up a few times. The chain is built from TRBV7-2 and TRBJ2-1, with D possibly being TRBD1 or TRBD2 (7 bases each). The CDR3 is made up of 14 amino acids. Germline-derived CDR1 and CDR2 are SGHTA and FQGNSA. The ends were cut back, 0 bases at V and 9 bases at J, with 12 bases in the middle. The CDR3 DNA reads TGTGCCAGCAGCTTAGCGGGAGGGGGCGGTGAGCAGTTCTTC. Residues: CASSLAGGGGEQFF.

This clonotype was counted at least ten times. This sequence joins TRBV7-2 and TRBJ1-2; 7 bases match TRBD1. The CDR3 has 14 residues. Germline V CDR1 and CDR2: SGHTA, FQGNSA. The J segment lost 2 bases and the V segment lost 5 bases, leaving 5 bases of the junction unmatched. The CDR3: CASSTDRVNYGYTF. For the CDR3, the DNA is TGTGCCAGCAGCACTGACAGGGTCAACTATGGCTACACCTTC.

This clonotype came up a few times. V and J are TRBV27 and TRBJ1-1; 7 nucleotides line up with TRBD1. Germline V gene sequence: CDR1 MNHEY, CDR2 SMNVEV (reference sequence). The CDR3 totals 14 residues. V trimming: 5 bases; J trimming: 5 bases; junction bases outside the gene matches: 8. The CDR3 is CASSPTGILTEAFF. CDR3 coding DNA: TGTGCCAGCAGTCCGACAGGGATATTAACTGAAGCTTTCTTT.

The genes are TRBV5-1 and TRBJ1-2, with D perhaps matching TRBD1 (5 bases). The CDR3 is 14 amino acids. Trimming left V 2 bases short and J 3 bases short, with 11 bases between. From germline, CDR1 is SGHRS and CDR2 YFSETQ. The CDR3 DNA is TGCGCCAGCAGCTTAGACAGCCTCGACTATGGCTACACCTTC. This translates into CASSLDSLDYGYTF.